This TCR beta chain was obtained from a study of regulatory T cells in long-lasting Graves disease. Study overall: Those Graves' patients who were newly diagnosed had been on antithyroid drugs under 3 months.

Time point noted: newly diagnosed GD, antithyroid drugs for less than 3 months. Isolated PBMC RNA provided the starting material for the TCR library. The study, taken as a whole, reports: Reduced TCR diversity was observed in persistent Graves' patients versus newly diagnosed patients.

Many counts were recorded for this clonotype. The antigen is undetermined. iRepertoire HTBI primers and Arm-PCR of CDR3 regions built TCR beta libraries. TCRdb passed the multiplex PCR reads through MiXCR, listing each CDR3 protein once. This table holds about 200,000 distinct CDR3 sequences, 15% to 20% found once. Unmatched junction bases numbered 5, after V lost 2 bases and J lost 14 bases. Per germline, CDR1 ENHRY and CDR2 SYGVKD. The CDR3 covers 13 residues. Source: peripheral blood mononuclear cells (PBMCs), taken at new diagnosis, from a patient treated with antithyroid drugs. This sequence joins TRBV10-3 and TRBJ2-4, with 11 bases aligning to TRBD1. The TCR sequence derives from a female donor with Graves disease. For the CDR3, the DNA is TGTGCCATCAGTGAGGGACAGGGGGCGATGAAGTACTTC. Encoded protein: CAISEGQGAMKYF.